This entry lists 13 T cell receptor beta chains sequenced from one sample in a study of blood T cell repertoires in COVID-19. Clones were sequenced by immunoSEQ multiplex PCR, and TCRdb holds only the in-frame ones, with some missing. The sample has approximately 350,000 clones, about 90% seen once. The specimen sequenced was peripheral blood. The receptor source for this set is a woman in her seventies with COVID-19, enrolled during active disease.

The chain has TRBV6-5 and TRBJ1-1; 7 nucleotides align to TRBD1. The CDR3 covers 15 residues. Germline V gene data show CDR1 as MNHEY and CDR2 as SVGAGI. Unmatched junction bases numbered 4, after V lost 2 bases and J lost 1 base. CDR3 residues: CASSYDRQGNTEAFF. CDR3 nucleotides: TGTGCCAGCAGTTACGACCGACAGGGGAACACTGAAGCTTTCTTT.

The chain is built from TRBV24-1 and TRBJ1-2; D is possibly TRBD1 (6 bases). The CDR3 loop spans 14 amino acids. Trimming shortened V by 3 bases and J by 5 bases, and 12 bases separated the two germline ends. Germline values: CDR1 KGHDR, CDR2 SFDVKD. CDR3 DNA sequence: TGTGCCACCAGTGATAGCAGGGGATCTTATGGCTACACCTTC. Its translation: CATSDSRGSYGYTF.

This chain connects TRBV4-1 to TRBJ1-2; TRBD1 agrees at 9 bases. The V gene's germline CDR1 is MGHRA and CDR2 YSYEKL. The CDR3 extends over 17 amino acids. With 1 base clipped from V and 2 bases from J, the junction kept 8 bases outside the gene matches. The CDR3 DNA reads TGCGCCAGCAGCCAAGCCCCGGGACAGGGAGGAAACTATGGCTACACCTTC. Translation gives CASSQAPGQGGNYGYTF.

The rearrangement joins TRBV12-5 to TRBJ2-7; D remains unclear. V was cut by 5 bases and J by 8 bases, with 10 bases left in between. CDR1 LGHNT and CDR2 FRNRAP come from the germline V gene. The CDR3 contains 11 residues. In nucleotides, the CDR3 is TGTGCTAGTGGTCCGCCGAGGCAGCAGTACTTC. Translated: CASGPPRQQYF.

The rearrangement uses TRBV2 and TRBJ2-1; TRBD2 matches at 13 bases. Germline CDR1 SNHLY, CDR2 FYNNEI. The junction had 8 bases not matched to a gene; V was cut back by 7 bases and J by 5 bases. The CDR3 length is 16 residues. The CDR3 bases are TGTGCCAGCAACGGACTAGCGGGGGAATTGGACAATGAGCAGTTCTTC. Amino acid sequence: CASNGLAGELDNEQFF.

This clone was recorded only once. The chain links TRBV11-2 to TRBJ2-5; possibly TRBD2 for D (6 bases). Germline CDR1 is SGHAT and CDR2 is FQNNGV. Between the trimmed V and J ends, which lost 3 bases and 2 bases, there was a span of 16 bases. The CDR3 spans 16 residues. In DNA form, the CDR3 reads TGTGCCAGCAGCTTCGGAGGGTCGGATGTTCAAGAGACCCAGTACTTC. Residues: CASSFGGSDVQETQYF.

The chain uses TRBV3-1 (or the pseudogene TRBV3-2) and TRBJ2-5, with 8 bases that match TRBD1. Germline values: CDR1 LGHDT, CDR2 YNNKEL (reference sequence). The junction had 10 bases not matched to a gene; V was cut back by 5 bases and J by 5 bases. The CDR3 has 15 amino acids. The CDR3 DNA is TGTGCCAGCAGCGGTCGGGACAGGAGTACCGAGACCCAGTACTTC. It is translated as CASSGRDRSTETQYF.

The CDR3 is CASSSIRGLYNEQFF. The CDR3 bases are TGTGCCAGCAGCTCCATTAGGGGGCTCTACAATGAGCAGTTCTTC. This chain joins TRBV11-2 and TRBJ2-1; 7 bases are shared with TRBD1. The length of the CDR3 is 15 residues. CDR1 and CDR2 (germline): SGHAT, FQNNGV. V lost 4 bases and J lost 3; bases outside the gene matches: 6.

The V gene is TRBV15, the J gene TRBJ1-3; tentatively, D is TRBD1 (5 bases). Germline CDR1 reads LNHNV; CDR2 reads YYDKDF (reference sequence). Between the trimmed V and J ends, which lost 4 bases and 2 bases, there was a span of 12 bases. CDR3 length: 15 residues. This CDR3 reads CATSTNMGPGNTIYF. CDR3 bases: TGTGCCACCAGCACTAATATGGGGCCTGGAAACACCATATATTTT.

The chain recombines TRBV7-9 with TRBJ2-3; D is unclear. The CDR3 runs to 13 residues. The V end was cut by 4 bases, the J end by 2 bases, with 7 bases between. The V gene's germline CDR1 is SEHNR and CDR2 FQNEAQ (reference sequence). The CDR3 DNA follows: TGTGCCAGCAGCTCTACTAACACAGATACGCAGTATTTT. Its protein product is CASSSTNTDTQYF.

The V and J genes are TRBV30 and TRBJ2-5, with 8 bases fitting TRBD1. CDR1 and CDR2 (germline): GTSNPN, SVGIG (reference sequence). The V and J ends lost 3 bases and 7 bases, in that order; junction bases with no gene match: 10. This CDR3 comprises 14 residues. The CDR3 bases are TGTGCCTGGAGCGTTATACAGGGGGTAGGGACCCAGTACTTC. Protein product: CAWSVIQGVGTQYF.

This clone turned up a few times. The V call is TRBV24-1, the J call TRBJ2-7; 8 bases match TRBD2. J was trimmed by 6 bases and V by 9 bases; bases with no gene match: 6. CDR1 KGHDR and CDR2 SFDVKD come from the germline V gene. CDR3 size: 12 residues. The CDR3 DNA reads TGTGCCACCGGCCGGGCGGGGGGCGAGCAGTACTTC. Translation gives CATGRAGGEQYF.

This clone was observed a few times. The chain's CDR3 is CASSQGTGTNEKLFF. CDR3 sequence (DNA): TGTGCCAGCAGCCAAGGTACAGGGACTAATGAAAAACTGTTTTTT. This chain joins TRBV3-1 (or the pseudogene TRBV3-2) and TRBJ1-4; perhaps TRBD1 as D (6 bases). V was clipped by 1 base and J by 2 bases, with 8 bases between them. The CDR3 covers 15 residues. Per the germline V gene, CDR1 is LGHDT and CDR2 is YNNKEL (reference sequence).